This TCR beta chain was found in a study of blood T cell repertoires in COVID-19. Per the study methods: By means of reference gene primer amplification, nucleated cell counts were estimated. Libraries were prepared by immunoSEQ multiplex PCR; TCRdb keeps only in-frame clonotypes and omits some of them. The V and J calls and clone size come from that table; D and trimming were worked out from the DNA. Of some 37,000 clones detected, about 87% appear once; the ten largest clones hold roughly 10%. Trimming removed 3 bases from V and 4 bases from J; junction bases left unmatched: 0. CDR3 size: 13 residues. The germline gives CDR1 LNHDA, CDR2 SQIVND (reference sequence).

The V and J genes are TRBV19 and TRBJ1-5; the match to TRBD1 covers 7 bases. The TCR comes from a woman between 65 and 79 years old with acute or convalescent COVID-19. Sequencing used peripheral blood. The CDR3 DNA reads as TGTGCCAGTAGTATGGACAGGAATCAGCCCCAGCATTTT. It translates to CASSMDRNQPQHF.